This TCR beta chain was recorded in a study of T cells in Graves' hyperthyroidism and ophthalmopathy. There are 15 residues in the CDR3. CDR1 SGDLS and CDR2 YYNGEE come from the germline V gene. V shed 3 bases, J shed 6 bases, and the junction held 4 bases outside the gene matches. Amplified TCR beta CDR3 regions derived from RNA transcripts. When the TCR CDR3 underwent first-round RT-PCR, the HTBI primer set was used. A single record per CDR3 protein comes from TCRdb applying MiXCR to the multiplex PCR reads. The sample lists about 570,000 distinct CDR3 sequences, approximately 15% occurring once. The chain joins TRBV9 to TRBJ1-6; 9 bases are a match to TRBD1. Specimen: blood. This clonotype was sampled from a woman aged 40 to 50 with Graves' hyperthyroidism. The CDR3 coding sequence is TGTGCCAGCAGCGAACAGGGGGCGGGTAATTCACCCCTCCACTTT. Protein: CASSEQGAGNSPLHF.